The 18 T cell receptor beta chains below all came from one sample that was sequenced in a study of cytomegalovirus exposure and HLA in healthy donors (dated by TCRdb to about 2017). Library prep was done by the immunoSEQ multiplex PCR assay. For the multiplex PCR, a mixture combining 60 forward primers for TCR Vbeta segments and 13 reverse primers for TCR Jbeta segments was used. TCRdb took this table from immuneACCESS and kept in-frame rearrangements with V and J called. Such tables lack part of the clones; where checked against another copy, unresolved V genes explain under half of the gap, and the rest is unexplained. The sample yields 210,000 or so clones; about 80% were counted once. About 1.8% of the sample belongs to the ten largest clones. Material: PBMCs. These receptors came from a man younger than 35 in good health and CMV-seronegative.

The CDR3 protein is CASKLRSYSGNTIYF. CDR3 DNA sequence: TGTGCCAGCAAACTCAGGTCCTACTCTGGAAACACCATATATTTT. This sequence joins TRBV28 and TRBJ1-3; D call uncertain. The CDR3 contains 15 residues. V lost 7 bases, J lost 0 bases, and 13 bases lay in between. The germline gives CDR1 MDHEN, CDR2 SYDVKM.

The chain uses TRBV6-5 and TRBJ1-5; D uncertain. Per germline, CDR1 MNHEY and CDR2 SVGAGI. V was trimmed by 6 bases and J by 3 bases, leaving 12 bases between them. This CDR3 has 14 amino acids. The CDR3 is CASRGSGSNQPQHF. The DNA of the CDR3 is TGTGCCAGCAGGGGGTCGGGGTCCAATCAGCCCCAGCATTTT.

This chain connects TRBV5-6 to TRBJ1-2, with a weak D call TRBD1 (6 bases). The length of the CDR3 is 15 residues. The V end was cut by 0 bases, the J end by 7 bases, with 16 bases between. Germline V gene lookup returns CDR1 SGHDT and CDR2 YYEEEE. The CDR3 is CASSLEAGVGFGYTF. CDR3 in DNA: TGTGCCAGCAGCTTGGAGGCAGGGGTAGGATTTGGCTACACCTTC.

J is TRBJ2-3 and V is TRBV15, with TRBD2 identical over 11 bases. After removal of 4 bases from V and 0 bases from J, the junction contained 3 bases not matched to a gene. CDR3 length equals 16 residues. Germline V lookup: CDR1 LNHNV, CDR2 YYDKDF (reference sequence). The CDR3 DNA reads TGTGCCACCAGCATCCGACTAGCGGGGAGCACAGATACGCAGTATTTT. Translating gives CATSIRLAGSTDTQYF.

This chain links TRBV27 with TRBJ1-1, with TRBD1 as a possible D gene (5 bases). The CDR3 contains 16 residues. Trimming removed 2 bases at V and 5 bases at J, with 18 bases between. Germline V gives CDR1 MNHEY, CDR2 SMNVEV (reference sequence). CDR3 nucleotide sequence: TGTGCCAGCAGTTTACCCACCAAGGCAGGGCAAACTGAAGCTTTCTTT. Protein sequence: CASSLPTKAGQTEAFF.

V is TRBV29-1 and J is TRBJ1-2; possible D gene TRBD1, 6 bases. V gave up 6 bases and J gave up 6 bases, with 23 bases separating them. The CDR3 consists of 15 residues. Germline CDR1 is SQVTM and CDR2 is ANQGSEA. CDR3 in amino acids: CSVDGQFLNRDGYTF. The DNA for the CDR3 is TGCAGCGTCGATGGACAGTTCCTTAACCGGGATGGCTACACCTTC.

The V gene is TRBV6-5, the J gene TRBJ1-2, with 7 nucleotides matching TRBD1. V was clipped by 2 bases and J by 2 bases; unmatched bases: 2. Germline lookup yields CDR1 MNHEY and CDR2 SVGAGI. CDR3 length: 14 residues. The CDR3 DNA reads TGTGCCAGCAGTTACGAGGGACAGAACTATGGCTACACCTTC. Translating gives CASSYEGQNYGYTF.

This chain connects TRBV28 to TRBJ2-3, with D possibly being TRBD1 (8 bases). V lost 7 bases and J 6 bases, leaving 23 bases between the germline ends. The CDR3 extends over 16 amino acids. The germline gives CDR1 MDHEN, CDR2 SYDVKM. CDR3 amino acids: CASTISTGGGFDTQYF. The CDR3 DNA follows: TGTGCCAGCACCATATCAACAGGGGGAGGGTTTGATACGCAGTATTTT.

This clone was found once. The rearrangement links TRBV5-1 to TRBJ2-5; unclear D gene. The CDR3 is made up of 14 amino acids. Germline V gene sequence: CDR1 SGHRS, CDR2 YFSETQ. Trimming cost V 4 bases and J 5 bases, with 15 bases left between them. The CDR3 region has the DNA TGCGCCAGCAGCCCATACGCAGTCTCGGAGACCCAGTACTTC. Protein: CASSPYAVSETQYF.

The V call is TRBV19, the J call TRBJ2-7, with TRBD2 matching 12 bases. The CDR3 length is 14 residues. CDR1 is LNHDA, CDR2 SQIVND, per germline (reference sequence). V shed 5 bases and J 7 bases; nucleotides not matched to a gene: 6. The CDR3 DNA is TGTGCCAGTAGTTTTTTACTAGCGGGAGGAGAGCAGTACTTC. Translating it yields CASSFLLAGGEQYF.

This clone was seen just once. CDR3 sequence reads: CASSQGQGLRSKNIQYF. In nucleotides, the CDR3 is TGTGCCAGTAGTCAGGGGCAGGGTTTGAGGTCCAAAAACATTCAGTACTTC. The chain combines TRBV19 with TRBJ2-4; possibly TRBD1 for D (6 bases). Germline V gives CDR1 LNHDA, CDR2 SQIVND (reference sequence). Trimming removed 5 bases at V and 2 bases at J, with 19 bases between. CDR3 length equals 17 residues. The full variable domain, its missing parts supplied by reference TRBV19 and TRBJ2-4, is DGGITQSPKYLFRKEGQNVTLSCEQNLNHDAMYWYRQDPGQGLRLIYYSQIVNDFQKGDIAEGYSVSREKKESFPLTVTSAQKNPTAFYLCASSQGQGLRSKNIQYFGAGTRLSVL.

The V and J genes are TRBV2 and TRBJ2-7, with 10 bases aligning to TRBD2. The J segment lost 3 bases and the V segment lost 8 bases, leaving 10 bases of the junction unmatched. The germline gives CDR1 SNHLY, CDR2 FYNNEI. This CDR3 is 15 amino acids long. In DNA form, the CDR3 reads TGTGCCAGCGGGGTTCGGACTAGCGGTTACTACGAGCAGTACTTC. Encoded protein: CASGVRTSGYYEQYF.

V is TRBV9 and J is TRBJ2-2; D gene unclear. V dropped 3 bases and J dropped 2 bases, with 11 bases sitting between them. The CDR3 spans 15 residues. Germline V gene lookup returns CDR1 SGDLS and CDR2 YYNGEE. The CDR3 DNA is TGTGCCAGCAGCGGCACAGACATTAACACCGGGGAGCTGTTTTTT. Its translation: CASSGTDINTGELFF.

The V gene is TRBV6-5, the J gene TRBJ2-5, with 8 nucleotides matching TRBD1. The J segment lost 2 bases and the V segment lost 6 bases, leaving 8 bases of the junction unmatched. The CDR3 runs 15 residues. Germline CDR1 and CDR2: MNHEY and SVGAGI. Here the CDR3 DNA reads TGTGCCAGCAGAAAAGACAGGGGCAATCAAGAGACCCAGTACTTC. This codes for CASRKDRGNQETQYF.

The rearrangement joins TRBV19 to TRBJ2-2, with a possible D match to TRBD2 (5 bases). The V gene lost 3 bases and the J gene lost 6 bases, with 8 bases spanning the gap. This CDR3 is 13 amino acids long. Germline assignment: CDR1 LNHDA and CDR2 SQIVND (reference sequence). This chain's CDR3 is CASSMRASGELFF. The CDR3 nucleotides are TGTGCCAGTAGTATGAGGGCATCCGGGGAGCTGTTTTTT.

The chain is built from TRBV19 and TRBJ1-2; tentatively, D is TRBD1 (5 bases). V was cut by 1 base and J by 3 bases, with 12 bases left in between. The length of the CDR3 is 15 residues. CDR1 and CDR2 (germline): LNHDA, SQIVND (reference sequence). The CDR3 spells CASSIGDDSYYGYTF. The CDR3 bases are TGTGCCAGTAGTATAGGCGATGACAGCTACTATGGCTACACCTTC.

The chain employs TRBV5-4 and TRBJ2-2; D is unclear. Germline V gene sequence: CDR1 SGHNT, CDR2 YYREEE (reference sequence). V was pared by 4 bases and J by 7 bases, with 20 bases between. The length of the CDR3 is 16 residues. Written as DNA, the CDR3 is TGTGCCAGCAGCACGTTTTCAAGCGTTAGAGACGGGGAGCTGTTTTTT. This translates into CASSTFSSVRDGELFF.

DNA of the CDR3: TGCGCCAGCAGCGTAGGAGGGGATAATTCACCCCTCCACTTT. Amino acids: CASSVGGDNSPLHF. The genes are TRBV5-1 and TRBJ1-6; weak D call: TRBD1 (5 bases). There are 14 residues in the CDR3. The germline V and J ends were trimmed by 4 bases and 5 bases, with 10 bases remaining between them. Germline loops: CDR1 SGHRS, CDR2 YFSETQ. The full variable domain, rest sourced from reference TRBV5-1 and TRBJ1-6, is KAGVTQTPRYLIKTRGQQVTLSCSPISGHRSVSWYQQTPGQGLQFLFEYFSETQRNKGNFPGRFSGRQFSNSRSEMNVSTLELGDSALYLCASSVGGDNSPLHFGNGTRLTVT.